Below, one T cell receptor beta chain is given with its context. What it binds is not known. The patients all showed relapse after autologous stem cell transplantation, while their brentuximab vedotin exposure varied. This entry is derived from a study of PD-1 blockade in classical Hodgkin lymphoma. Study-level points and caveats: Reported findings placed baseline TCR diversity lower in newly diagnosed patients (compared with healthy donors).

The CDR3 sequence is 14 residues long. Germline CDR1 SGHNT, CDR2 YENEEA. The germline V and J ends were trimmed by 5 bases and 4 bases, with 14 bases remaining between them. Using immunoSEQ multiplex PCR, the repertoire was profiled, and TCRdb retains in-frame clones only, with some absent. Among 50,000 to 75,000 clones listed, 70% to 90% were seen once. This sequence originates from a human donor with classical Hodgkin lymphoma. The chain carries TRBV11-3 and TRBJ1-2; D not certain. The sequencing here drew on peripheral blood mononuclear cells (PBMCs), taken at baseline. CDR3 loop: CASSPRGRVYGYTF. DNA for the CDR3: TGTGCCAGCAGCCCGCGAGGGAGGGTCTATGGCTACACCTTC.